This T cell receptor beta chain originates from a study of cytomegalovirus exposure and HLA in healthy donors. Background on the study: Later, an analysis reported that the 120 or so validation repertoires had used the same platform as the roughly 650 first-cohort repertoires.

There are 14 residues in the CDR3. Germline V lookup: CDR1 SGHAT, CDR2 FQNNGV. Trimming at V came to 1 base and at J to 4 bases, leaving 0 bases not matched to a gene. Using immunoSEQ multiplex PCR, the repertoire was profiled, and TCRdb retains in-frame clones only, with some absent. The table lists about 110,000 clones, around 82% of them singletons. The chain recombines TRBV11-2 with TRBJ1-5; TRBD1 matches at 8 bases. The material sequenced was PBMCs. This receptor was obtained from a woman between 18 and 30 years old in good health and CMV-seronegative. The CDR3 region has the DNA TGTGCCAGCAGCTTAGGACAGGGGAATCAGCCCCAGCATTTT. Protein product: CASSLGQGNQPQHF. The full variable domain, completed using reference TRBV11-2 and TRBJ1-5, is EAGVAQSPRYKIIEKRQSVAFWCNPISGHATLYWYQQILGQGPKLLIQFQNNGVVDDSQLPKDRFSAERLKGVDSTLKIQPAKLEDSAVYLCASSLGQGNQPQHFGDGTRLSIL.